The clone carrying this T cell receptor (beta chain) was recorded only once. Its target is unknown. The data were produced by immunoSEQ multiplex PCR, yet TCRdb's version contains in-frame clones alone and is incomplete. The sample includes around 120,000 clones, around nine tenths of them seen just once. This sample is drawn from a study of T cell responses to AZD1222 COVID-19 vaccine. Germline CDR1 and CDR2: KGHDR and SFDVKD. The CDR3 totals 16 residues. V was clipped by 3 bases and J by 2 bases, with 16 bases between them. Study-level findings and limits: It was only after the peak T cell response that any repertoires were sampled. Spike regions recognized by vaccine-associated CD4 TCRs spanned the protein, led by 160-218 and 743-854. Just 5 to 7 AZD1222 recipients were seropositive at baseline.

The chain is built from TRBV24-1 and TRBJ2-7; unclear D gene. This sequence originates from an adult who received the AZD1222 COVID-19 vaccine. Source: peripheral blood, taken 28 days after the second AZD1222 dose. CDR3: CATSDTRTRATYEQYF. In nucleotides, the CDR3 is TGTGCCACCAGTGATACACGGACCCGGGCAACCTACGAGCAGTACTTC.